This T cell receptor beta chain comes out of a study of shared clonotypes between healthy human individuals. Trimming took 2 bases from V and 0 from J, leaving 10 bases between them. CDR3 length: 15 residues. Germline V gene data show CDR1 as MDHEN and CDR2 as SYDVKM. Sequencing was performed with immunoSEQ multiplex PCR; in TCRdb, only in-frame clones are kept and a portion is missing. The top ten clones hold approximately 25% of a sample with 100,000 to 130,000 clones, around 65% of them seen once. The gene calls are TRBV28 and TRBJ1-2; D perhaps matches TRBD1 (6 bases). Sequencing was carried out using memory CD8+ T cells sorted from blood. Subset defined: CD45RO+ cells pooled with CCR7-negative TemRA cells. This receptor was identified in a woman aged 30 to 39 in good health. As DNA, the CDR3 is TGTGCCAGCAGTTTAAAGGCAGGGGCTAACTATGGCTACACCTTC. It encodes CASSLKAGANYGYTF.